These 24 T cell receptor beta chains were sequenced from one sample in a study of cytomegalovirus exposure and HLA in healthy donors. 60 Vbeta and 13 Jbeta primers were used in PCR. Libraries were prepared by immunoSEQ multiplex PCR; TCRdb keeps only in-frame clonotypes and omits some of them. The sample contains 60,000 or so clones, around 77% of which appear only once. The sample comprised PBMCs. These receptors were obtained from a woman aged 40 to 50 in good health and CMV-seropositive.

The chain combines TRBV7-3 with TRBJ2-5; D could derive from TRBD1 or TRBD2 (5 bases each). V gave up 4 bases and J gave up 5 bases, with 11 bases separating them. The CDR3 is 13 amino acids. The germline V gene encodes CDR1 SGHTA and CDR2 FQGTGA. The CDR3 region is CASSSTGRETQYF. CDR3 in DNA: TGTGCCAGCAGCTCAACGGGGCGTGAGACCCAGTACTTC.

The chain employs TRBV19 and TRBJ1-2; possible D gene TRBD1, 6 bases. The CDR3 has 13 residues. Trimming removed 5 bases at V and 4 bases at J, with 11 bases between. Germline CDR1 LNHDA, CDR2 SQIVND (reference sequence). CDR3 sequence: CASSDQGSYGYTF. CDR3 in DNA: TGTGCCAGTAGTGACCAGGGGTCCTATGGCTACACCTTC.

The chain combines TRBV9 with TRBJ2-3; no reliable D call. Per germline, CDR1 SGDLS and CDR2 YYNGEE. The CDR3 contains 16 residues. The V gene lost 2 bases and the J gene lost 0 bases, with 13 bases spanning the gap. CDR3 region: CASSVAGRSSTDTQYF. The CDR3 nucleotides read TGTGCCAGCAGCGTTGCAGGCCGGTCCAGCACAGATACGCAGTATTTT.

J is TRBJ1-2 and V is TRBV21-1; the table's TRBD1 call for D was not verified on the DNA. TRBV21-1 is assigned pseudogene status. The CDR3 consists of 15 residues. In nucleotides, the CDR3 is TGTGCCAGCAGCAAAGTAGGTGGCAGGCCCTATGGCTACACCTTC. Amino acids: CASSKVGGRPYGYTF.

The CDR3, as DNA: TGTGCCAGCAGCGCAGGACAGGGGGCGTTAAGCTACACCTTC. Its translation: CASSAGQGALSYTF. The rearrangement joins TRBV9 to TRBJ1-2; TRBD1 matches at 11 bases. The CDR3 length is 14 residues. V was pared by 3 bases and J by 9 bases, with 7 bases of the junction left unmatched. The germline V gene has CDR1 SGDLS and CDR2 YYNGEE.

The chain couples TRBV7-2 to TRBJ2-1, with 7 bases that match TRBD1. The CDR3 consists of 15 residues. Trimming removed 1 base from V and 9 bases from J; junction bases left unmatched: 9. Per germline, CDR1 SGHTA and CDR2 FQGNSA. The CDR3 DNA is TGTGCCAGCAGCTTAGTAGGACAGGTAAGGGGTGAGCAGTTCTTC. Its translation: CASSLVGQVRGEQFF. Full variable domain (rest looked up from reference TRBV7-2 and TRBJ2-1): GAGVSQSPSNKVTEKGKDVELRCDPISGHTALYWYRQSLGQGLEFLIYFQGNSAPDKSGLPSDRFSAERTGGSVSTLTIQRTQQEDSAVYLCASSLVGQVRGEQFFGPGTRLTVL.

This clone has a handful of counts. The chain uses TRBV7-2 and TRBJ1-4; 7 bases line up with TRBD1. Trimming at V came to 2 bases and at J to 7 bases, leaving 7 bases not matched to a gene. The CDR3 is 15 residues long. Germline CDR1 SGHTA, CDR2 FQGNSA. CDR3 coding DNA: TGTGCCAGCAGCTTAAGAAGGGGGCTAAGTGAAAAACTGTTTTTT. Translation: CASSLRRGLSEKLFF.

This clone has a handful of counts. The V and J genes are TRBV5-4 and TRBJ2-3; 7 bases agree with TRBD2. V was pared by 2 bases and J by 6 bases, with 12 bases of the junction left unmatched. The CDR3 is made up of 16 amino acids. The germline V gene has CDR1 SGHNT and CDR2 YYREEE (reference sequence). CDR3: CASSFGMGTTLDTQYF. The DNA of the CDR3 is TGTGCCAGCAGCTTTGGGATGGGGACTACTTTGGATACGCAGTATTTT.

This rearrangement joins TRBV6-6 to TRBJ1-5; D is uncertain. The CDR3 sequence is 15 residues long. Germline V gives CDR1 MNHNY, CDR2 SVGAGI (reference sequence). Trimming took off 6 bases at V and 9 bases at J, with 21 bases between the two ends. CDR3 amino acids: CASSHRGRPPGPQHF. The CDR3 coding sequence is TGTGCCAGCAGCCACCGTGGTAGACCTCCGGGGCCCCAGCATTTT.

The V gene is TRBV11-2, the J gene TRBJ1-2, with D perhaps matching TRBD1 (5 bases). The CDR3 is made up of 17 amino acids. V was cut by 3 bases and J by 4 bases, with 21 bases left in between. In germline, CDR1 is SGHAT, CDR2 FQNNGV. The CDR3: CASSLGLRGLFTYGYTF. Here the CDR3 DNA reads TGTGCCAGCAGCTTGGGATTAAGGGGTTTATTTACCTATGGCTACACCTTC.

This clone was seen a single time. The chain links TRBV18 to TRBJ1-2; D might be TRBD1 (6 bases). This CDR3 has 16 residues. Germline V gene lookup returns CDR1 KGHSH and CDR2 LQKENI. Between the trimmed V and J ends, which lost 5 bases and 8 bases, there was a span of 24 bases. The CDR3 loop is CASSSVPGRTEDGYTF. Written as DNA, the CDR3 is TGTGCCAGCTCATCCGTCCCAGGTAGGACAGAGGACGGCTACACCTTC.

This chain's CDR3 is CASTARGSGGYYEQYF. The CDR3 region has the DNA TGTGCCAGCACAGCGAGGGGTAGCGGGGGTTACTACGAGCAGTACTTC. The chain carries TRBV28 and TRBJ2-5; 9 bases are a match to TRBD2. The tail of the sequence fits TRBJ2-7 better, so the J call may be wrong. The germline CDR1 and CDR2 sequences are MDHEN and SYDVKM. The CDR3 is 16 residues long.

This clone came up a few times. This chain connects TRBV19 to TRBJ1-1; D might be TRBD1 (5 bases). V was clipped by 6 bases and J by 10 bases, with 21 bases between them. The CDR3 is 14 amino acids. In germline, CDR1 is LNHDA, CDR2 SQIVND (reference sequence). CDR3: CASSRRVLGSAAFF. The CDR3 DNA follows: TGTGCCAGTAGCCGCAGGGTCCTCGGGTCTGCAGCTTTCTTT. Combining the CDR3 with reference TRBV19 and TRBJ1-1 gives the whole variable domain DGGITQSPKYLFRKEGQNVTLSCEQNLNHDAMYWYRQDPGQGLRLIYYSQIVNDFQKGDIAEGYSVSREKKESFPLTVTSAQKNPTAFYLCASSRRVLGSAAFFGQGTRLTVV.

The chain's CDR3 is CATHERTENTEAFF. The CDR3 DNA reads TGTGCCACCCATGAAAGGACAGAAAACACTGAAGCTTTCTTT. The J gene is TRBJ1-1, the V gene TRBV27; tentative D call: TRBD1 (6 bases). Germline V CDR1 and CDR2: MNHEY, SMNVEV (reference sequence). V shed 10 bases and J shed 2 bases, with 17 bases lying between them. This CDR3 is built from 14 residues.

The V call is TRBV4-1, the J call TRBJ1-2, with D possibly being TRBD1 (5 bases). V was shortened by 1 base and J by 0 bases, with 12 bases between the two germline ends. The germline V gene encodes CDR1 MGHRA and CDR2 YSYEKL. The CDR3 contains 16 residues. Here the CDR3 DNA reads TGCGCCAGCAGCCAAGCTCTGTGGGGGGCTAACTATGGCTACACCTTC. This translates into CASSQALWGANYGYTF.

The sample holds a few counts of this clone. The chain couples TRBV19 to TRBJ1-5; D not resolved. CDR1 is LNHDA, CDR2 SQIVND, per germline (reference sequence). CDR3 length equals 13 residues. V lost 4 bases, J lost 4 bases, and 8 bases lay in between. The chain's CDR3 is CASSTQINQPQHF. The DNA for the CDR3 is TGTGCCAGTAGTACCCAGATTAATCAGCCCCAGCATTTT.

The genes are TRBV10-1 and TRBJ2-4, with D maybe TRBD2 (6 bases). The CDR3 has 15 residues. The V end was cut by 4 bases, the J end by 8 bases, with 18 bases between. The V gene's germline CDR1 is WNHNN and CDR2 SYGVQD (reference sequence). The CDR3 coding sequence is TGCGCCAGCAGTGCAAGTGGAGGGCTCGGAGACATTCAGTACTTC. As protein: CASSASGGLGDIQYF.

The chain couples TRBV19 to TRBJ2-2; D may be TRBD2 (7 bases). Germline V gene lookup returns CDR1 LNHDA and CDR2 SQIVND (reference sequence). The ends were cut back, 5 bases at V and 0 bases at J, with 10 bases in the middle. The CDR3 covers 15 residues. The CDR3 bases are TGTGCCAGTAGTCCGGGGGGCTCGAACACCGGGGAGCTGTTTTTT. Amino acids: CASSPGGSNTGELFF.

This rearrangement joins TRBV6-4 to TRBJ2-3, with no clear D. Trimming stripped 3 bases from V and 4 bases from J, with 11 bases between. CDR1 MRHNA and CDR2 SNTAGT come from the germline V gene. CDR3 length: 14 amino acids. CDR3 loop: CASSESLHPDTQYF. The CDR3 nucleotides are TGTGCCAGCAGTGAGAGCCTCCACCCAGATACGCAGTATTTT.

The V gene is TRBV6-6, the J gene TRBJ1-3; TRBD1 is a possible D gene (5 bases). The V end was cut by 5 bases, the J end by 4 bases, with 6 bases between. CDR1 is MNHNY and CDR2 is SVGAGI in the germline V gene (reference sequence). The CDR3 is made up of 12 amino acids. The CDR3 DNA follows: TGTGCCAGCAGTCGACAGGGAAACACCATATATTTT. Its protein product is CASSRQGNTIYF.

The chain is built from TRBV9 and TRBJ2-5; D is ambiguous. Germline CDR1 SGDLS, CDR2 YYNGEE. The length of the CDR3 is 16 residues. Trimming left V 1 base short and J 2 bases short, with 15 bases between. Written as DNA, the CDR3 is TGTGCCAGCAGCGTACATGGAAAACCTAGTCAAGAGACCCAGTACTTC. Amino acid sequence: CASSVHGKPSQETQYF.

V gene TRBV19 combines with J gene TRBJ2-7; TRBD1 might be the D (6 bases). Germline assignment: CDR1 LNHDA and CDR2 SQIVND (reference sequence). The ends were cut back, 3 bases at V and 2 bases at J, with 14 bases in the middle. The CDR3 runs to 15 residues. The CDR3, as DNA: TGTGCCAGTAGTATCAGAGGGGGAACCACCTACGAGCAGTACTTC. Protein sequence: CASSIRGGTTYEQYF.

The rearrangement joins TRBV6-5 to TRBJ1-3; D unclear. The CDR3 extends over 16 amino acids. Germline V gene lookup returns CDR1 MNHEY and CDR2 SVGAGI. Deletions cut 0 bases from V and 0 bases from J, with 9 bases between. CDR3 protein: CASSYSYSGSGNTIYF. In DNA form, the CDR3 reads TGTGCCAGCAGTTACTCATATTCGGGCTCTGGAAACACCATATATTTT.

The genes are TRBV5-5 and TRBJ1-2; D possibly corresponds to TRBD1 (5 bases). Germline CDR1 and CDR2: SGHKS and YYEKEE (reference sequence). Trimming took 0 bases from V and 2 from J, leaving 8 bases between them. CDR3 length: 14 amino acids. CDR3 coding DNA: TGTGCCAGCAGCTTGGGGACACTCAACTATGGCTACACCTTC. Translated, it gives CASSLGTLNYGYTF.